The 21 T cell receptor beta chains given below trace back to one sample, sequenced in a study of blood T cell repertoires in COVID-19 (TCRdb year 2020). The protocol used for the library was the immunoSEQ multiplex PCR assay. In its TCRdb copy, this immuneACCESS table keeps in-frame sequences only and misses some clones. Where compared with another copy, unresolved V genes explain less than half of these, and the others have no known cause. For this sample the table gives around 270,000 clones, of which 75% to 90% were detected only once. About 4.2% of the sample comes from the top ten. The sequenced material came from peripheral blood. The receptors come from a man aged 35 to 55 with acute or convalescent COVID-19.

This clone was observed once. The CDR3 region has the DNA TGTGCCAGCAGCCCTGGAGGGTATAGCAATCAGCCCCAGCATTTT. It translates to CASSPGGYSNQPQHF. This chain joins TRBV7-6 and TRBJ1-5, with no clear D. The germline CDR1 and CDR2 sequences are SGHVS and FNYEAQ. This CDR3 has 15 residues. V was cut by 5 bases and J by 0 bases, with 11 bases left in between.

This chain joins TRBV24-1 and TRBJ1-1; maybe TRBD1 (6 bases). V dropped 4 bases and J dropped 0 bases, with 17 bases sitting between them. The CDR3 covers 17 residues. Looked up from germline, CDR1 is KGHDR and CDR2 is SFDVKD. CDR3 amino acids: CATSDSGTLGLNTEAFF. The DNA of the CDR3 is TGTGCCACCAGTGACTCCGGGACACTTGGACTGAACACTGAAGCTTTCTTT.

V is TRBV5-4 and J is TRBJ2-3; D not resolved. Per germline, CDR1 SGHNT and CDR2 YYREEE (reference sequence). The CDR3 contains 13 residues. The V gene lost 0 bases and the J gene lost 2 bases, with 4 bases spanning the gap. The CDR3 nucleotides are TGTGCCAGCAGCTTGGAGCCCACAGATACGCAGTATTTT. Its protein is CASSLEPTDTQYF.

The chain is built from TRBV2 and TRBJ1-1; 7 bases are shared with TRBD1. V trimming: 6 bases; J trimming: 0 bases; junction bases outside the gene matches: 4. CDR1 is SNHLY and CDR2 is FYNNEI in the germline V gene. This CDR3 comprises 14 residues. CDR3 protein: CASSPTGLNTEAFF. CDR3 DNA sequence: TGTGCCAGCAGCCCGACAGGGTTGAACACTGAAGCTTTCTTT.

V is TRBV12-3 or TRBV12-4 and J is TRBJ1-6, with 8 nucleotides matching TRBD1. V lost 5 bases and J lost 6; bases outside the gene matches: 0. The CDR3 runs 13 residues. The CDR3 here is CASSGQGNSPLHF. The CDR3, as DNA: TGTGCCAGCAGTGGACAGGGTAATTCACCCCTCCACTTT.

This clone appeared once. Written as DNA, the CDR3 is TGTGCCAGCAGTTACTCATCGGGGGGAAACCTCCACTTT. Translating gives CASSYSSGGNLHF. The chain couples TRBV6-5 to TRBJ1-6; D perhaps matches TRBD1 (5 bases). Trimming stripped 0 bases from V and 15 bases from J, with 12 bases between. This CDR3 comprises 13 residues. Germline lookup yields CDR1 MNHEY and CDR2 SVGAGI.

The rearrangement uses TRBV10-3 and TRBJ2-3; D is possibly TRBD2 (6 bases). The CDR3 contains 15 residues. Germline CDR1 reads ENHRY; CDR2 reads SYGVKD. V was cut by 4 bases and J by 1 base, with 12 bases left in between. In DNA, the CDR3 is TGTGCCATCAGTGCGGGGGTGGCGGGCACAGATACGCAGTATTTT. This translates into CAISAGVAGTDTQYF.

The gene calls are TRBV19 and TRBJ1-2; maybe TRBD1 (6 bases). This CDR3 is built from 13 residues. V lost 3 bases and J lost 3, with 8 bases in between. Germline-derived CDR1 and CDR2 are LNHDA and SQIVND (reference sequence). In nucleotides, the CDR3 is TGTGCCAGTAGTATTGGGGGCGACTATGGCTACACCTTC. Its protein product is CASSIGGDYGYTF.

Remarks on this clone: Other nucleotide sequences in the sample specify the same CDR3. This sequence joins TRBV6-5 and TRBJ2-3, with D hard to call. This CDR3 is built from 12 residues. V shed 6 bases and J shed 0 bases, with 4 bases lying between them. In germline, CDR1 is MNHEY, CDR2 SVGAGI. The CDR3: CASRSSTDTQYF. Written as DNA, the CDR3 is TGTGCCAGCAGGTCAAGCACAGATACGCAGTATTTT.

This chain uses TRBV19 with TRBJ1-5; D is unclear. V gave up 1 base and J gave up 0 bases, with 4 bases separating them. The CDR3 consists of 14 residues. Germline V lookup: CDR1 LNHDA, CDR2 SQIVND (reference sequence). In DNA, the CDR3 is TGTGCCAGTAGTATAGGAGATAGCAATCAGCCCCAGCATTTT. Protein product: CASSIGDSNQPQHF.

The rearrangement joins TRBV4-1 to TRBJ2-3; 11 bases agree with TRBD2. CDR3 length: 17 amino acids. Trimming cost V 4 bases and J 2 bases; bases outside gene matches: 8. Germline CDR1 MGHRA, CDR2 YSYEKL. The CDR3 protein is CASSPLSLAGDTDTQYF. DNA for the CDR3: TGCGCCAGCAGCCCTCTGTCACTAGCGGGGGACACAGATACGCAGTATTTT.

The chain recombines TRBV6-5 with TRBJ2-1, with TRBD2 matching 10 bases. J lost 7 bases, V lost 6 bases, and 9 bases had no gene match. Germline V gene data show CDR1 as MNHEY and CDR2 as SVGAGI. The CDR3 runs to 15 residues. The CDR3 nucleotides read TGTGCCAGCAGCCTAAGCGGGGGGGTTAGAAATGAGCAGTTCTTC. It is translated as CASSLSGGVRNEQFF.

This chain joins TRBV9 and TRBJ1-2, with TRBD1 matching over 7 bases. J was trimmed by 0 bases and V by 10 bases; bases with no gene match: 9. The germline V gene has CDR1 SGDLS and CDR2 YYNGEE. This CDR3 comprises 14 residues. CDR3 residues: CASTRTGANYGYTF. Written as DNA, the CDR3 is TGTGCCTCCACTAGGACAGGAGCTAACTATGGCTACACCTTC.

CDR3 residues: CATSDPRGSSEQYF. The CDR3 DNA reads as TGTGCCACCAGTGATCCCCGGGGGTCTAGCGAGCAGTACTTC. The V and J genes are TRBV24-1 and TRBJ2-7, with D perhaps matching TRBD2 (6 bases). The germline V and J ends were trimmed by 3 bases and 6 bases, with 14 bases remaining between them. The CDR3 runs 14 residues. Germline V gene data show CDR1 as KGHDR and CDR2 as SFDVKD.

The chain links TRBV30 to TRBJ1-4, with TRBD1 identical over 7 bases. Germline V gene sequence: CDR1 GTSNPN, CDR2 SVGIG (reference sequence). V lost 0 bases and J lost 9; bases outside the gene matches: 1. The length of the CDR3 is 12 residues. CDR3 sequence: CAWSVQGKKLFF. CDR3 DNA: TGTGCCTGGAGTGTACAGGGGAAAAAACTGTTTTTT.

The chain joins TRBV27 to TRBJ1-5; 8 nucleotides line up with TRBD1. From germline, CDR1 is MNHEY and CDR2 SMNVEV (reference sequence). This CDR3 has 15 amino acids. V shed 2 bases and J 4 bases; nucleotides not matched to a gene: 4. The CDR3 bases are TGTGCCAGCAGTTTAACAGGGGGACCGAATCAGCCCCAGCATTTT. This translates into CASSLTGGPNQPQHF.

V and J are TRBV5-1 and TRBJ1-2; TRBD1 matches at 9 bases. Germline V gives CDR1 SGHRS, CDR2 YFSETQ. This CDR3 comprises 15 residues. Unmatched junction bases numbered 5, after V lost 3 bases and J lost 2 bases. CDR3 in DNA: TGCGCCAGCAGCTCTCTAGGGACAGGGAACTATGGCTACACCTTC. It is translated as CASSSLGTGNYGYTF.

The CDR3 DNA reads TGTGCCAGCAGTTCGACGCAGATTGGGAGAAAACTGTTTTTT. Translating gives CASSSTQIGRKLFF. The chain combines TRBV6-5 with TRBJ1-4, with D uncertain. CDR1 and CDR2 (germline): MNHEY, SVGAGI. CDR3 length equals 14 residues. The V and J ends lost 4 bases and 10 bases respectively, with 16 bases between them.

The chain combines TRBV5-8 with TRBJ1-4; D unclear. The germline gives CDR1 SGHTS, CDR2 YDEGEE. The CDR3 extends over 15 amino acids. Trimming left V 4 bases short and J 2 bases short, with 12 bases between. CDR3 DNA sequence: TGTGCCAGCAGCGCCGGGTGGTCGACTAATGAAAAACTGTTTTTT. Translation: CASSAGWSTNEKLFF.

V usage is TRBV27 and J usage is TRBJ1-2; the match to TRBD1 covers 7 bases. V trimming: 6 bases; J trimming: 5 bases; junction bases outside the gene matches: 9. The CDR3 has 14 residues. In germline, CDR1 is MNHEY, CDR2 SMNVEV (reference sequence). The CDR3 bases are TGTGCCAGCAGAGGGACAGCCTATTCTTATGGCTACACCTTC. Encoded protein: CASRGTAYSYGYTF.

This chain uses TRBV7-4 with TRBJ1-5; D is ambiguous. This CDR3 comprises 15 residues. Trimming shortened V by 2 bases and J by 9 bases, and 17 bases separated the two germline ends. Germline lookup yields CDR1 SGHVT and CDR2 SQSDAQ. CDR3 in amino acids: CASSLSKWAAWPQHF. The CDR3 DNA reads TGTGCCAGCAGCTTATCCAAATGGGCCGCGTGGCCCCAGCATTTT. Full variable domain (outside the CDR3, taken from reference TRBV7-4 and TRBJ1-5): GAGVSQSPRYKVAKRGRDVALRCDSISGHVTLYWYRQTLGQGSEVLTYSQSDAQRDKSGRPSGRFSAERPERSVSTLKIQRTEQGDSAVYLCASSLSKWAAWPQHFGDGTRLSIL.